Detailed here is one T cell receptor (beta chain). Antigen unknown. The sample belongs to a study of cytomegalovirus exposure and HLA in healthy donors. Study results and limitations: The study designated some 180 TCR beta chains cytomegalovirus-associated.

From germline, CDR1 is MGHRA and CDR2 YSYEKL. V gave up 2 bases and J gave up 5 bases; unmatched junction bases: 6. The CDR3 spans 16 residues. These donors were members of the roughly 120-subject validation cohort, a group separate from the approximately 670-subject first cohort. Data came from immunoSEQ multiplex PCR; TCRdb stores just in-frame clones and leaves some out. The sample lists some 170,000 clones, roughly 96% seen once, with 0.8% to 1% in the top ten. This receptor was identified in a woman aged 18-29 years in good health and CMV-seronegative. The V gene is TRBV4-1, the J gene TRBJ2-3; 11 nucleotides line up with TRBD2. Sequencing input: PBMCs. The CDR3 bases are TGCGCCAGCAGCCAAATAGCGGGGGGGCTCGGAGATACGCAGTATTTT. As protein: CASSQIAGGLGDTQYF.